This T cell receptor (beta chain) was identified during a study of prognosis after radiotherapy for stage I lung cancer. Overall study: Patients in the cohort never received concurrent therapy with stereotactic body radiotherapy.

The authors amplified TCR beta CDR3 from genomic DNA using two-round multiplex PCR. Specific primers for each TRBV and TRBJ gene were what first-round PCR used. TCRdb re-derived calls from the multiplex PCR reads in MiXCR, one entry per CDR3 protein. The sample has 20,000 to 30,000 distinct CDR3 sequences; around 38% are singletons. Overall study findings and caveats: In patients who developed distant metastases, Shannon entropy measured after stereotactic body radiation therapy was lower, and baseline Shannon entropy was not associated with metastases. The authors reported that TRBV and TRBJ gene usage differed between patients with and without metastases.

About this clonotype: Its antigen remains unidentified.

The CDR3 loop spans 15 amino acids. The germline V gene has CDR1 LNHDA and CDR2 SQIVND (reference sequence). Trimming took off 2 bases at V and 6 bases at J, with 14 bases between the two ends. The source material was PBMCs, sampled before or after stereotactic body radiation therapy (not recorded which). The chain recombines TRBV19 with TRBJ1-5; D is possibly TRBD1 (6 bases). The TCR was taken from a donor aged 50 or older with non-small cell lung cancer. DNA of the CDR3: TGTGCCAGTAGTATATCTCCACAGGGAGGTCAGCCCCAGCATTTT. Translated: CASSISPQGGQPQHF.